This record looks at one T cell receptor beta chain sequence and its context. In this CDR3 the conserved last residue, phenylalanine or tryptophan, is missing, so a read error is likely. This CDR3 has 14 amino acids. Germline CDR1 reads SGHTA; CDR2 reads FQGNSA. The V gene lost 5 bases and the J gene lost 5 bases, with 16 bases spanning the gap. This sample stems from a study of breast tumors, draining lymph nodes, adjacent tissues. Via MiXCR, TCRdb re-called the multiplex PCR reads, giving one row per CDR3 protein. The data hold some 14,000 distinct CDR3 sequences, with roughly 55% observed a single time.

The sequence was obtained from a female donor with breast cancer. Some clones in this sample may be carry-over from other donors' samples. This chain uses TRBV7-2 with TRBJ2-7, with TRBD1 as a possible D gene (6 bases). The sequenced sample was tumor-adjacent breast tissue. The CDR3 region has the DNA TGTGCCAGCAGCCTCTCCAGGGGTAACGACGAGCAGTACCTC. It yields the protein CASSLSRGNDEQYL.